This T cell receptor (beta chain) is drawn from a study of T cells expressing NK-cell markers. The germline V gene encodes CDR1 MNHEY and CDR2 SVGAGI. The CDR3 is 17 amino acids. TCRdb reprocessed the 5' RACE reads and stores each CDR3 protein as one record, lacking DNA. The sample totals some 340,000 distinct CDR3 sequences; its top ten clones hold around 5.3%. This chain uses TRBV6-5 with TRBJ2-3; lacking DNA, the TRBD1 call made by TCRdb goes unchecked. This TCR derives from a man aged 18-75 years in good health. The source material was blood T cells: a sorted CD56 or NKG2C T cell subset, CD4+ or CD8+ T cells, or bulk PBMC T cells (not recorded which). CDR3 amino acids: CASSYPASGGATDTQYF.